This T cell receptor beta chain was documented in a study of OX40 agonist ivuxolimab in advanced cancers. Study details: Patients were dosed intravenously with ivuxolimab at 0.01 to 10 mg/kg every 2 weeks. Subjects had a mean age of 60 years, with a range of 23 to 79; around 80% were male. Regarding the study as a whole: By week 6 at 0.1 to 3.0 mg/kg, blood CD4+ and CD8+ T cells had expanded clonally.

Trimming removed 1 base at V and 6 bases at J, with 14 bases between. Germline V gives CDR1 SGHVS, CDR2 FNYEAQ. The CDR3 is 15 residues long. Some clones are missing from TCRdb's copy, which holds only in-frame ones; the method was immunoSEQ multiplex PCR. The sample has about 96,000 clones, around 80% seen once. Note on this clone: Its antigen is not known.

This sequence joins TRBV7-6 and TRBJ2-3; a possible D gene is TRBD2 (7 bases). The sequence derives from an adult with an advanced solid tumor such as melanoma, head and neck, liver or kidney cancer. The input for sequencing was CD4+ or CD8+ T cells sorted from blood, taken in a trial of the OX40 agonist ivuxolimab. CDR3 bases: TGTGCCAGCAGCTTAGTCGGGGGGCGCAGTGATACGCAGTATTTT. Translated: CASSLVGGRSDTQYF.